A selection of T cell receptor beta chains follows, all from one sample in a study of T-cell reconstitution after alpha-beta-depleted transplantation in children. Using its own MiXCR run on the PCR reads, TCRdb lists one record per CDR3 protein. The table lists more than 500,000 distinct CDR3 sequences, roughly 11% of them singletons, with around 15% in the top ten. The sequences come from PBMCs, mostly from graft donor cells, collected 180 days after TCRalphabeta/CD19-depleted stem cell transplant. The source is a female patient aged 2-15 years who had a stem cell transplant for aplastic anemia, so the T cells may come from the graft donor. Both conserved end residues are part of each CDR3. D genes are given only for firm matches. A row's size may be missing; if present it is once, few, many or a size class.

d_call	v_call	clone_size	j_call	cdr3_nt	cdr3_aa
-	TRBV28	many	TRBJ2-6	TGTGCCAGCAGTTTATTTACTAGCTCTGGGGCCAACGTCCTGACTTTC	CASSLFTSSGANVLTF
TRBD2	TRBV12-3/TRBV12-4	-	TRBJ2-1	TGTGCCAGCACCACGCCCCGGGCTAGCGGGAGCTCCTACAATGAGCAGTTCTTC	CASTTPRASGSSYNEQFF
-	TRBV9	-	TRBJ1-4	TGTGCCAGCAGCCCCAACGCAGGGGCAACTAATGAAAAACTGTTTTTT	CASSPNAGATNEKLFF
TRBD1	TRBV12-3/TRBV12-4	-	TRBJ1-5	TGTGCCAGCAGTCGGACAGGGGGCTGGCAGCCCCAGCATTTT	CASSRTGGWQPQHF
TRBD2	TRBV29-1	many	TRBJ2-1	TGCAGCGTGGAGGGAAGCGGGAGGCTTAACAATGAGCAGTTCTTC	CSVEGSGRLNNEQFF
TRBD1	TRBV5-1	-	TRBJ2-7	TGCGCCAGCAGCTTCCGGGACAGGGGACCCTTTTACGAGCAGTACTTC	CASSFRDRGPFYEQYF
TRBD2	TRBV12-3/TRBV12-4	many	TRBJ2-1	TGTGCCAGCCGAAGGACTAGCGGGAGTATAGGAGCCAATGAGCAGTTCTTC	CASRRTSGSIGANEQFF
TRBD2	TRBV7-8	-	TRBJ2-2	TGTGCCAGCACCCCGACTAGCGGGAGAATAAAGAACACCGGGGAGCTGTTTTTT	CASTPTSGRIKNTGELFF
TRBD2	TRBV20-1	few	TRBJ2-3	TGCAGTGCTAGGACGGGGACTAGCGGGACTTCAGATACGCAGTATTTT	CSARTGTSGTSDTQYF
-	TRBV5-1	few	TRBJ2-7	TGCGCCAGCACCAAAGGTGGGCAGGGCTACGAGCAGTACTTC	CASTKGGQGYEQYF
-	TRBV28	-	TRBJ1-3	TGTGCCAGCAGTTTGGGGGCGGACAACACCATATATTTT	CASSLGADNTIYF
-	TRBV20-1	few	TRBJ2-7	TGCAGTGCGCCCCCTTCCGGCAAGGGTGACGAGCAGTACTTC	CSAPPSGKGDEQYF
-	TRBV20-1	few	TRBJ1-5	TGCAGTGCTGTTACCAGGTTCAATCAGCCCCAGCATTTT	CSAVTRFNQPQHF
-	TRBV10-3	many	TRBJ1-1	TGTGCCATCAGGGGGGAGGGACCCTGGAACACTGAAGCTTTCTTT	CAIRGEGPWNTEAFF
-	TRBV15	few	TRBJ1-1	TGTGCCACCAGCAGAGTTGGCTCTGAAGCTTTCTTT	CATSRVGSEAFF
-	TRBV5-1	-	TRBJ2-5	TGCGCCAGCAGCTTGGCCTCATATCCGGGAGTGAGAGAGACCCAGTACTTC	CASSLASYPGVRETQYF
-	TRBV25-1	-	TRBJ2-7	TGTGCCAGCAGTGATGGTGGCGGGATTTTCTACGAGCAGTACTTC	CASSDGGGIFYEQYF
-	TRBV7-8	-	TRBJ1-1	TGTGCCAGCAGCTTAGCTGGCGGGATAATGAACACTGAAGCTTTCTTT	CASSLAGGIMNTEAFF
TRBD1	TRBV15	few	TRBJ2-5	TGTGCCACCAGCAGACCAGGGGGCCAAGAGACCCAGTACTTC	CATSRPGGQETQYF
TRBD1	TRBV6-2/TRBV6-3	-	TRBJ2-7	TGTGCCAGCAGCCGGACAGGGGTCTCCTACGAGCAGTACTTC	CASSRTGVSYEQYF
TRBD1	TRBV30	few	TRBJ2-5	TGTGCCTGGAGGCAAGGGACAGCTCAAGAGACCCAGTACTTC	CAWRQGTAQETQYF
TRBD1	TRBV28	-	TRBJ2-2	TGTGCCAGCACCCTCGGACAGGGTACGAACACCGGGGAGCTGTTTTTT	CASTLGQGTNTGELFF
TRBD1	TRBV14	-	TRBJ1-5	TGTGCCAGCAGCCGACAGGGGCGAGATCAGCCCCAGCATTTT	CASSRQGRDQPQHF
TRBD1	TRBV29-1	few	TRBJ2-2	TGCAGCGTTCCATCAAACGCCGTTGGCCGGACAGGGAGATTCACCGGGGAGCTGTTTTTT	CSVPSNAVGRTGRFTGELFF
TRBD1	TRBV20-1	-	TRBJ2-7	TGCAGTGCTAGATACCCGGGACAGGGTTACGAGCAGTACTTC	CSARYPGQGYEQYF
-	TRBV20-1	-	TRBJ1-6	TGCAGTGCTAAATTGAGCTCCTATAATTCACCCCTCCACTTT	CSAKLSSYNSPLHF
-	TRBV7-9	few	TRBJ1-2	TGTGCCAGCAGCTTAAGGGACCCGGACGGACGCTACACCTTC	CASSLRDPDGRYTF
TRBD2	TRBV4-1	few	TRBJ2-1	TGCGCCAGCAGCCAAGATTCCACACTCAGGACTAGCGGGAGTACTAGTGGCATGAGGAATGAGCAGTTCTTC	CASSQDSTLRTSGSTSGMRNEQFF
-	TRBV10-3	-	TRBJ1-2	TGTGCCATCAGTGAAATCAGTGTCAGGTCCGCGTTTCCCTATGGCTACACCTTC	CAISEISVRSAFPYGYTF
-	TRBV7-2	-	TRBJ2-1	TGTGCCAGCAGCTTAGGTTTTCTGGGATATGAGCAGTTCTTC	CASSLGFLGYEQFF
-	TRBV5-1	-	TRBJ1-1	TGCGCCAGCAGCTTGGTTTTGGGGCTTGAAGCTTTCTTT	CASSLVLGLEAFF
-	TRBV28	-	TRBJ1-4	TGTGCCAGCAGTTTAGCCATGGGACAACTTAATGAAAAACTGTTTTTT	CASSLAMGQLNEKLFF
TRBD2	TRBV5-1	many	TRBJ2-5	TGCGCCAGCAGCTTGGAACTAGCGGGAGAAGAGACCCAGTACTTC	CASSLELAGEETQYF
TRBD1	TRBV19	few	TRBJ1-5	TGTGCCAGTAGTCCTCCACTCGGACAGGGGGCCCCGGTAGGGCAGCCCCAGCATTTT	CASSPPLGQGAPVGQPQHF
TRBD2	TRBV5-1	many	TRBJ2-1	TGCGCCAGCAGCTTAAGGACTAGCGGAGCCAACAATGAGCAGTTCTTC	CASSLRTSGANNEQFF
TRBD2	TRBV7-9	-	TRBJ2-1	TGTGCCAGCAGCCCAAGCGGGAGCGGCAATGAGCAGTTCTTC	CASSPSGSGNEQFF
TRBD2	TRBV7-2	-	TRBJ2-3	TGTGCCAGCAGCTTTACGGGAGGGCCACCAGATACGCAGTATTTT	CASSFTGGPPDTQYF
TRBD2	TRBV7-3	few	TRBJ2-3	TGTGCCAGCAGCTCGGGACTAGTTCGCCCAGATACGCAGTATTTT	CASSSGLVRPDTQYF
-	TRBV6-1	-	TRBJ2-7	TGTGCCAGCAGTGTAGAGGGGACCTACGAGCAGTACTTC	CASSVEGTYEQYF
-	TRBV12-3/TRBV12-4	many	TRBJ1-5	TGTGCCAGCAGTTTGGTGGGCAACCAGCCCCAGCATTTT	CASSLVGNQPQHF
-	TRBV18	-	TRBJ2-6	TGTGCCAGCTACGAAGGGGCTGGGGCCAACGTCCTGACTTTC	CASYEGAGANVLTF
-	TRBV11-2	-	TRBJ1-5	TGTGCCAGCAGCTTAGGTCTGGATAGCAATCAGCCCCAGCATTTT	CASSLGLDSNQPQHF
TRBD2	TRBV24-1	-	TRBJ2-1	TGTGCCACCAGTGATTTGGCCGGGACTAGCGGCCCCAATGAGCAGTTCTTC	CATSDLAGTSGPNEQFF
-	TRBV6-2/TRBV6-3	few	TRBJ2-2	TGTGCCAGCAGTTCCAGGACCCCGAACACCGGGGAGCTGTTTTTT	CASSSRTPNTGELFF
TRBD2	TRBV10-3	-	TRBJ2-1	TGTGCCATCAGTGAGGCGGCTAGCGGGAGCAAGGGGGGATACAATGAGCAGTTCTTC	CAISEAASGSKGGYNEQFF
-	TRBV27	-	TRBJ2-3	TGTGCCAGCAGTTTAATGGGAATAGATACGCAGTATTTT	CASSLMGIDTQYF
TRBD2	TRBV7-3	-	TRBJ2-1	TGTGCCAGCAGCTTAAGCTCCGGGGTGATAGCGGGAACCCCCAATGAGCAGTTCTTC	CASSLSSGVIAGTPNEQFF
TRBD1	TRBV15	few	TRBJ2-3	TGTGCCACCAGCCATTTCCGGGACAGGGCAACAGATACGCAGTATTTT	CATSHFRDRATDTQYF
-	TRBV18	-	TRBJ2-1	TGTGCCACCACTGAGGCGATAGGGCGGGGTCACAATGAGCAGTTCTTC	CATTEAIGRGHNEQFF
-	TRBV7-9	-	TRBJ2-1	TGTGCCAGCAGCTTAGTGGACGAGTCCTACAATGAGCAGTTCTTC	CASSLVDESYNEQFF
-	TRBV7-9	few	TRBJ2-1	TGTGCCAGCAGGTACTACTATCGGGATGAGCAGTTCTTC	CASRYYYRDEQFF
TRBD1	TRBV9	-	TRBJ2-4	TGTGCCAGCAGCGTCAACGTTTCGGGACAGGGGGTTGGGGCCAAAAACATTCAGTACTTC	CASSVNVSGQGVGAKNIQYF
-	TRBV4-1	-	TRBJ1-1	TGCGCCAGCAGCCAAGGATGGGGGGGCGATACTGAAGCTTTCTTT	CASSQGWGGDTEAFF
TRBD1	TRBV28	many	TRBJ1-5	TGTGCCAGCAACCGACAGGGTAACAATCAGCCCCAGCATTTT	CASNRQGNNQPQHF
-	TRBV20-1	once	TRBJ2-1	TGCAGTGCTAGTTTCCAGCGGCAATACAATGAGCAGTTCTTC	CSASFQRQYNEQFF